The 13 T cell receptor beta chains listed next were all sequenced from one sample in a study of shared clonotypes between healthy human individuals (dated by TCRdb to 2018 to 2020). CD8 naive samples consisted of CD45RO-negative cells that were positively selected for CCR7, yielding a CD45RA+CCR7+ population without TemRA cells. The method behind the library was the immunoSEQ multiplex PCR assay. In TCRdb, the immuneACCESS table is reduced to in-frame sequences with V and J assigned. These tables do not hold every clone; where another copy was compared, an unresolved V gene accounts for under half, and the others remain unexplained. The sample table contains about 2.1 million clones; only one count was recorded for around 95% of them. The top ten clonotypes cover more than 1.5% of the sample. Sequencing was carried out using naive CD8+ T cells from PBMCs. What this sample's cell subset or site label stands for: CD45RA+CCR7+. The receptors originated from a man in his late teens or twenties in good health. Some clones in this sample may be carry-over from other donors' samples.

The V call is TRBV9, the J call TRBJ2-4; 11 nucleotides line up with TRBD1. The CDR3 covers 15 residues. V dropped 4 bases and J dropped 7; count of bases not matched to a gene: 7. CDR1 is SGDLS, CDR2 YYNGEE, per germline. The CDR3 reads CASSPGQGASNIQYF. The CDR3 DNA reads as TGTGCCAGCAGCCCAGGACAGGGGGCGTCGAACATTCAGTACTTC.

This sequence joins TRBV5-1 and TRBJ2-1; tentatively, D is TRBD1 or TRBD2 (5 bases each). V was clipped by 5 bases and J by 4 bases, with 22 bases between them. Germline values: CDR1 SGHRS, CDR2 YFSETQ. CDR3 size: 17 residues. DNA of the CDR3: TGCGCCAGCAGACCCTCCGGGACCCTATTGGGATACAATGAGCAGTTCTTC. Its protein is CASRPSGTLLGYNEQFF.

This clone has a single count. The chain recombines TRBV13 with TRBJ2-1; 10 positions match TRBD2. The CDR3 has 15 amino acids. Per the germline V gene, CDR1 is PRHDT and CDR2 is FYEKMQ (reference sequence). V lost 5 bases and J lost 2; bases outside the gene matches: 3. The CDR3 sequence: CASSPAGGTYNEQFF. The DNA for the CDR3 is TGTGCCAGCAGCCCAGCGGGAGGGACCTACAATGAGCAGTTCTTC.

This chain links TRBV14 with TRBJ1-4; D might be TRBD1 (6 bases). Germline CDR1 and CDR2: SGHDN and FVKESK. V gave up 4 bases and J gave up 8 bases, with 14 bases separating them. This CDR3 contains 14 residues. CDR3 in DNA: TGTGCCAGCAGCCTGACAGGAGTTTTCGAAAAACTGTTTTTT. This gives the protein CASSLTGVFEKLFF.

The CDR3 loop reads CASSRGGETQYF. In DNA, the CDR3 is TGTGCCAGCAGCCGGGGAGGAGAGACCCAGTACTTC. The rearrangement links TRBV7-6 to TRBJ2-5, with TRBD2 as a possible D gene (6 bases). This CDR3 contains 12 residues. The germline V gene has CDR1 SGHVS and CDR2 FNYEAQ. Trimming stripped 5 bases from V and 4 bases from J, with 8 bases between.

As regards this clone: The sample has other DNA sequences that encode this CDR3 too. The CDR3: CASSLLAFSYNEQFF. The CDR3 bases are TGTGCCAGCAGTTTACTCGCGTTCTCCTACAATGAGCAGTTCTTC. The chain is built from TRBV27 and TRBJ2-1; no reliable D call. V lost 2 bases to trimming and J lost 0 bases, with 8 bases between them. The CDR3 has 15 residues. The germline V gene encodes CDR1 MNHEY and CDR2 SMNVEV (reference sequence).

This clone was counted a few times. The chain carries TRBV10-2 and TRBJ2-7; a possible D gene is TRBD1 (5 bases). V dropped 2 bases and J dropped 2 bases, with 7 bases sitting between them. CDR3 length: 13 amino acids. The germline V gene encodes CDR1 WSHSY and CDR2 SAAADI. For the CDR3, the DNA is TGCGCCAGCAGTGAGCCAGGGCCCTACGAGCAGTACTTC. As protein: CASSEPGPYEQYF.

J is TRBJ2-3 and V is TRBV2; D gene unclear. Trimming pared 2 bases from V and 2 bases from J, leaving 8 bases between. The CDR3 length is 14 residues. Per the germline V gene, CDR1 is SNHLY and CDR2 is FYNNEI. This CDR3 is CASSEHRTTDTQYF. For the CDR3, the DNA is TGTGCCAGCAGTGAACACAGAACCACAGATACGCAGTATTTT.

This clone turned up a few times. The J gene is TRBJ1-5, the V gene TRBV9; D not resolved. The germline V and J ends were trimmed by 5 bases and 2 bases, with 8 bases remaining between them. The V gene's germline CDR1 is SGDLS and CDR2 YYNGEE. The CDR3 is made up of 13 amino acids. In DNA form, the CDR3 reads TGTGCCAGCAGTGAACATGGCAATCAGCCCCAGCATTTT. Its protein product is CASSEHGNQPQHF.

This clone occurred once. This chain joins TRBV9 and TRBJ2-7; D is perhaps TRBD1 (6 bases). Trimming took off 3 bases at V and 4 bases at J, with 11 bases between the two ends. Germline V CDR1 and CDR2: SGDLS, YYNGEE. This CDR3 is built from 13 residues. The CDR3 loop reads CASSAYDRYEQYF. DNA for the CDR3: TGTGCCAGCAGCGCCTACGACAGGTACGAGCAGTACTTC.

This sequence joins TRBV29-1 and TRBJ1-2; 7 bases are shared with TRBD1. CDR3 size: 14 residues. From germline, CDR1 is SQVTM and CDR2 ANQGSEA. Unmatched junction bases numbered 9, after V lost 5 bases and J lost 3 bases. CDR3 loop: CSVLQGQTYYGYTF. The DNA for the CDR3 is TGCAGCGTTCTCCAGGGACAGACATACTATGGCTACACCTTC.

This sequence joins TRBV4-1 and TRBJ1-2; 9 positions agree with TRBD1. Germline V gives CDR1 MGHRA, CDR2 YSYEKL. V was pared by 4 bases and J by 7 bases, with 7 bases of the junction left unmatched. The CDR3 runs to 14 residues. CDR3 loop: CASSPRDRDPGYTF. The CDR3, as DNA: TGCGCCAGCAGCCCCCGGGACAGGGACCCTGGCTACACCTTC.

This clone showed up just once. J is TRBJ2-7 and V is TRBV25-1; no clear D gene. The CDR3 length is 13 residues. Trimming stripped 4 bases from V and 2 bases from J, with 9 bases between. Per germline, CDR1 MGHDK and CDR2 SYGVNS. The CDR3 loop is CASSVGLTYEQYF. DNA of the CDR3: TGTGCCAGCAGTGTTGGGCTCACCTACGAGCAGTACTTC.